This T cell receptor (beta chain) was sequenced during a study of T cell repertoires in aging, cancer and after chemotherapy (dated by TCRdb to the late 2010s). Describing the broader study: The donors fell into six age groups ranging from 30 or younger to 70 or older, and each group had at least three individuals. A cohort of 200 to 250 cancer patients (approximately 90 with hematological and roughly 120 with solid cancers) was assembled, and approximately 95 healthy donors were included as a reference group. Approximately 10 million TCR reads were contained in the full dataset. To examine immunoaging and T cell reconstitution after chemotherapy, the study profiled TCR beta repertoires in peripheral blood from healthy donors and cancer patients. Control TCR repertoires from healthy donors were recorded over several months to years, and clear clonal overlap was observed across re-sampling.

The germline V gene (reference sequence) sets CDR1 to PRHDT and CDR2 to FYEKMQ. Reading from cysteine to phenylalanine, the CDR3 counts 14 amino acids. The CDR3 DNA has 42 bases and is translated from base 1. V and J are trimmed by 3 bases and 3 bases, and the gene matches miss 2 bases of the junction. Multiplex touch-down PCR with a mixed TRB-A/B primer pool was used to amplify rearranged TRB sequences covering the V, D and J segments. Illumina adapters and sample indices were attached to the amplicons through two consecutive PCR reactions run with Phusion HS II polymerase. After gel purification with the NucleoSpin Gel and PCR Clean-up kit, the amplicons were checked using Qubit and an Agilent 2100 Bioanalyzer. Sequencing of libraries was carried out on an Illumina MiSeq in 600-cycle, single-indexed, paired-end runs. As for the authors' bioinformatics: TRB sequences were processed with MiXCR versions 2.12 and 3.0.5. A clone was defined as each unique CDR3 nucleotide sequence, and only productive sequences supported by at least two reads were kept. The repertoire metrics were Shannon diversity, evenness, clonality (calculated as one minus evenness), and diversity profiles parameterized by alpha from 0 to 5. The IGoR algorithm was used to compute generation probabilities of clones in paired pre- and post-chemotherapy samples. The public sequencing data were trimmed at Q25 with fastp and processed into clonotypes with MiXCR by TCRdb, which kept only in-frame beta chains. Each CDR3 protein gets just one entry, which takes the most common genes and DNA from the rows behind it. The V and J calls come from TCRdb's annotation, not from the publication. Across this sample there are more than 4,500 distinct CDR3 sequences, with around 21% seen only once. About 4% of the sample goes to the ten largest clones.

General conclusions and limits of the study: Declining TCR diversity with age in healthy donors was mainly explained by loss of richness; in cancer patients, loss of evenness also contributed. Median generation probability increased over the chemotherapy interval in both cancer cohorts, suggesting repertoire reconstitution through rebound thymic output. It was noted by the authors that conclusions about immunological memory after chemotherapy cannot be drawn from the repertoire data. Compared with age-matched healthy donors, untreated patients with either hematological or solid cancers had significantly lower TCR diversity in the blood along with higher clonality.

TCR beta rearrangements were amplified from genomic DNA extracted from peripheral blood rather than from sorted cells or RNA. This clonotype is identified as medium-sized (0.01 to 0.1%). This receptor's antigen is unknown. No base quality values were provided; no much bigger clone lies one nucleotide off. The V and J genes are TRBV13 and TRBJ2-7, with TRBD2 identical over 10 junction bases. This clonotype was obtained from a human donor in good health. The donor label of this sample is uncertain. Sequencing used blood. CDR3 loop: CASSFRTSGYEQYF. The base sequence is TGTGCCAGCAGCTTCCGGACTAGCGGCTACGAGCAGTACTTC.